The clone carrying this T cell receptor beta chain was recorded a few times. Together with a sample-barcoded 5' primer, a J-beta primer mix was included in a second PCR lasting about 6 to 11 cycles. One entry per CDR3 protein results from TCRdb running MiXCR on the 5' RACE reads. The table includes fewer than 650,000 distinct CDR3 sequences, around a quarter detected once. These data originate in a study of blood T cells in healthy people across ages. The CDR3 has 16 amino acids. CDR1 is MGHRA, CDR2 YSYEKL, per germline. Trimming stripped 1 base from V and 0 bases from J, with 10 bases between. This sample was shared with a second study, whose subject was T cells of mothers and their children. That publication notes: For unrelated pairs as for related ones, thymic selection shapes TCR recombination output similarly. No persistent microchimeric T cell clones were detected at roughly 94 clones per million clonotypes sensitivity.

This sequence joins TRBV4-1 and TRBJ2-4; the D is unclear. The clonotype originates from a boy aged 2-15 years in good health. Material for sequencing was blood. The CDR3 region is CASSQGHSLAKNIQYF. CDR3 sequence (DNA): TGCGCCAGCAGCCAAGGGCACAGCTTAGCCAAAAACATTCAGTACTTC.